This T cell receptor beta chain was identified during a study of T-cell reconstitution after alpha-beta-depleted transplantation in children. Preparation of the TCRbeta library used unique molecular identifiers. MiXCR, run by TCRdb on the PCR reads, gives a single entry per CDR3 protein. Among around 500,000 distinct CDR3 sequences listed, roughly 23% were seen once. A few counts support this clonotype. CDR3 length: 12 amino acids. Trimming left V 4 bases short and J 6 bases short, with 10 bases between. CDR1 MNHEY and CDR2 SVGAGI come from the germline V gene. The clonotype originates from a boy in the first two years of life who had a stem cell transplant for acute myeloid leukemia, so the T cells may come from the graft donor. The input for sequencing was PBMCs, mostly from graft donor cells, taken 360 days after TCRalphabeta/CD19-depleted stem cell transplant. The chain recombines TRBV6-5 with TRBJ2-7; D is possibly TRBD1 or TRBD2 (5 bases each). DNA for the CDR3: TGTGCCAGCAGTTGGGCTGGGGGCGAGCAGTACTTC. The encoded protein is CASSWAGGEQYF.